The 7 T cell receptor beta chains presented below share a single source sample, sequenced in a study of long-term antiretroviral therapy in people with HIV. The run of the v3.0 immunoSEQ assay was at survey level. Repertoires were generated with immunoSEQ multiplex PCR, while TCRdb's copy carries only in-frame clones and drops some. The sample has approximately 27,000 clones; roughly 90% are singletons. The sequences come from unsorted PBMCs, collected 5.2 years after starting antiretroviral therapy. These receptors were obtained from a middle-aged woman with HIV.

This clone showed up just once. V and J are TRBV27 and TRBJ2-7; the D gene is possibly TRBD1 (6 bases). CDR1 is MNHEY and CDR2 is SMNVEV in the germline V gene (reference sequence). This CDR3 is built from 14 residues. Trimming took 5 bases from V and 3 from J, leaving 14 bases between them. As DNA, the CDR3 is TGTGCCAGCAGTCTGGCACAGGGATTCTACGAGCAGTACTTC. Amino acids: CASSLAQGFYEQYF.

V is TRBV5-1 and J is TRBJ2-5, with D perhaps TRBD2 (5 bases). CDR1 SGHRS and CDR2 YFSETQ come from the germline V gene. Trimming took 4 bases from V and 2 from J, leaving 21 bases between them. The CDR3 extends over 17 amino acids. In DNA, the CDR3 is TGCGCCAGCAGCAGACTCGCGGCGGACTGGCGTCAAGAGACCCAGTACTTC. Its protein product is CASSRLAADWRQETQYF.

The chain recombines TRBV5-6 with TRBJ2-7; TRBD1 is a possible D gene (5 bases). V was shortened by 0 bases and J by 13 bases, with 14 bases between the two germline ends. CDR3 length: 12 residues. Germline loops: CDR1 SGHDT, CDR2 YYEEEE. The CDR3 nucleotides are TGTGCCAGCAGCTTGGTGGACACGACCCCCTACTTC. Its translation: CASSLVDTTPYF.

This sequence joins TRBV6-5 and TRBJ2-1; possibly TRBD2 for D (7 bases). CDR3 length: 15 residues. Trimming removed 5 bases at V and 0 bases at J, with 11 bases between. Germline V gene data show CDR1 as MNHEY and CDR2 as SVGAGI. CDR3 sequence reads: CASSTGGHSYNEQFF. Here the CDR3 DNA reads TGTGCCAGCAGTACGGGGGGCCACTCCTACAATGAGCAGTTCTTC.

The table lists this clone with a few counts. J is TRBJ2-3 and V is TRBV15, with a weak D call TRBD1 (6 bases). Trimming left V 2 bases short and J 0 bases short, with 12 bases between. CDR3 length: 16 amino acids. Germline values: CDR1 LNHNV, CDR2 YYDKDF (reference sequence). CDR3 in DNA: TGTGCCACCAGCAGATCAGGACAGCCTAGCACAGATACGCAGTATTTT. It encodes CATSRSGQPSTDTQYF. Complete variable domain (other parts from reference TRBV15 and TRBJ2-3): DAMVIQNPRYQVTQFGKPVTLSCSQTLNHNVMYWYQQKSSQAPKLLFHYYDKDFNNEADTPDNFQSRRPNTSFCFLDIRSPGLGDTAMYLCATSRSGQPSTDTQYFGPGTRLTVL.

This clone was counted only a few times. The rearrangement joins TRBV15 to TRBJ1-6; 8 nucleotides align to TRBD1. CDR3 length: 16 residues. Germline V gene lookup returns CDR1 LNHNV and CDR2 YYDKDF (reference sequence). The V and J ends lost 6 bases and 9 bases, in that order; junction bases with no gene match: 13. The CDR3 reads CATRHTGTGFISPLHF. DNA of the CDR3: TGTGCCACCAGACACACCGGGACAGGATTTATTTCACCCCTCCACTTT.

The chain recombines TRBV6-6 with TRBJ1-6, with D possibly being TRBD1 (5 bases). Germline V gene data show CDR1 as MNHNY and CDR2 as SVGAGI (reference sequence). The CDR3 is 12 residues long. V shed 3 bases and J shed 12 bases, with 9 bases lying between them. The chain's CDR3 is CASSYLGVPLHF. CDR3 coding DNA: TGTGCCAGCAGTTATTTGGGGGTACCCCTCCACTTT.